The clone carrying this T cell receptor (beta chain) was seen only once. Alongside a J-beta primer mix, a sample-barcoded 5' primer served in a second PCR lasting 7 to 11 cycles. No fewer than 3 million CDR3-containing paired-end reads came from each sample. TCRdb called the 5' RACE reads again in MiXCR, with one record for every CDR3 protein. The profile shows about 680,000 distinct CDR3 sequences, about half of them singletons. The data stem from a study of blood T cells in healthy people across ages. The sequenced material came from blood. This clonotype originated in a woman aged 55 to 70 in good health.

CDR3 loop: CASSLADFYNEQFF. The CDR3 DNA is TGCGCCAGCAGCTTGGCTGACTTTTACAATGAGCAGTTCTTC. The chain is built from TRBV5-1 and TRBJ2-1; D uncertain. This CDR3 has 14 amino acids. With 0 bases removed from V and 4 bases from J, the gap between germline ends came to 8 bases. Germline CDR1 SGHRS, CDR2 YFSETQ.